Following are 27 T cell receptor beta chains from one sample sequenced in a study of T cell responses to AZD1222 COVID-19 vaccine. Profiled with immunoSEQ multiplex PCR; TCRdb holds only in-frame clones, not every one. The repertoire has over 70,000 clones, around 84% of them found once; the top ten carry around 21%. The starting material was peripheral blood, obtained on day 0 of AZD1222 vaccination. The origin of the receptors is an adult in good health.

The genes are TRBV28 and TRBJ2-7; D might be TRBD2 (7 bases). V gave up 2 bases and J gave up 2 bases, with 10 bases separating them. Per the germline V gene, CDR1 is MDHEN and CDR2 is SYDVKM. The CDR3 runs 14 residues. CDR3 DNA sequence: TGTGCCAGCAGTTTAGGAGGGGGGGCCTACGAGCAGTACTTC. Encoded protein: CASSLGGGAYEQYF.

The chain is built from TRBV19 and TRBJ1-5; possible D gene TRBD1, 6 bases. Germline CDR1 is LNHDA and CDR2 is SQIVND (reference sequence). The CDR3 sequence is 14 residues long. Trimming cost V 4 bases and J 12 bases, with 19 bases left between them. The CDR3 loop is CASSRQVLERVQHF. The DNA of the CDR3 is TGTGCCAGTAGTAGACAGGTGCTTGAAAGGGTCCAGCATTTT.

CDR3 DNA: TGTGCCAGCACACCCGCAACCAGGGGATTAGCTGATACGCAGTATTTT. It is translated as CASTPATRGLADTQYF. V is TRBV5-4 and J is TRBJ2-3; a weak D match, TRBD1 (6 bases). The V end was cut by 6 bases, the J end by 6 bases, with 23 bases between. Germline V lookup: CDR1 SGHNT, CDR2 YYREEE (reference sequence). The CDR3 loop spans 16 amino acids.

The chain links TRBV12-3 or TRBV12-4 to TRBJ2-4; possible D gene TRBD1, 5 bases. V lost 6 bases, J lost 6 bases, and 12 bases lay in between. The CDR3 covers 13 residues. The DNA for the CDR3 is TGTGCCAGCAGCGCAGGGCCATTAAACATTCAGTACTTC. This translates into CASSAGPLNIQYF.

This clone has a handful of counts. The chain recombines TRBV9 with TRBJ2-5; TRBD1 aligns across 7 bases. The CDR3 totals 14 residues. Per the germline V gene, CDR1 is SGDLS and CDR2 is YYNGEE. V trimming: 0 bases; J trimming: 1 base; junction bases outside the gene matches: 0. CDR3 loop: CASSVGQGQETQYF. Written as DNA, the CDR3 is TGTGCCAGCAGCGTAGGACAGGGCCAAGAGACCCAGTACTTC.

The V call is TRBV2, the J call TRBJ2-5; D not certain. V gave up 6 bases and J gave up 5 bases, with 13 bases separating them. The CDR3 has 13 amino acids. Germline CDR1 is SNHLY and CDR2 is FYNNEI. As DNA, the CDR3 is TGTGCCAGCAGGAAATCAAATGGGGAGACCCAGTACTTC. It yields the protein CASRKSNGETQYF.

Turning to this clone: One junction end disagrees with the germline gene, perhaps due to a read error. The J gene is TRBJ2-1, the V gene TRBV7-7, with TRBD2 identical over 11 bases. CDR3 length: 18 amino acids. Germline V gene lookup returns CDR1 SSHAT and CDR2 FNYEAQ (reference sequence). CDR3 in amino acids: CASSLGLAGGVRSDEQFF. Here the CDR3 DNA reads TGTGCTAGCAGCTTAGGGCTAGCGGGGGGTGTGCGTTCGGATGAGCAGTTCTTC.

This clone was recorded only once. This sequence joins TRBV10-3 and TRBJ1-2; D gene ambiguous. This CDR3 contains 14 residues. Germline V gene data show CDR1 as ENHRY and CDR2 as SYGVKD. Trimming pared 3 bases from V and 3 bases from J, leaving 11 bases between. CDR3 protein: CAISDGSGDYGYTF. CDR3 nucleotides: TGTGCCATCAGTGATGGCAGCGGCGACTATGGCTACACCTTC.

The chain links TRBV10-3 to TRBJ2-7; 11 bases align to TRBD2. Germline CDR1 is ENHRY and CDR2 is SYGVKD. The V gene end was trimmed by 0 bases and the J gene end by 3 bases; junction bases not matched to a gene: 7. The CDR3 is 17 residues long. This CDR3 reads CAISESRLAGGLYEQYF. DNA for the CDR3: TGTGCCATCAGTGAGTCTCGGCTAGCGGGAGGCCTCTACGAGCAGTACTTC.

This chain connects TRBV11-2 to TRBJ2-1, with D tentatively TRBD1 or TRBD2 (5 bases each). V was clipped by 3 bases and J by 6 bases, with 18 bases between them. The CDR3 contains 16 residues. CDR1 is SGHAT and CDR2 is FQNNGV in the germline V gene. This CDR3 reads CASSLSRDPPTNEQFF. Written as DNA, the CDR3 is TGTGCCAGCAGCTTGTCCAGGGACCCCCCCACCAATGAGCAGTTCTTC.

This chain joins TRBV5-1 and TRBJ2-7, with TRBD1 identical over 10 bases. This CDR3 is 16 amino acids long. J gave up 1 base and V 4 bases, and 8 bases lay outside the gene matches. Germline-derived CDR1 and CDR2 are SGHRS and YFSETQ. CDR3 in DNA: TGCGCCAGCAGCAAGTTAGGACAGGGGGGATCCTACGAGCAGTACTTC. It is translated as CASSKLGQGGSYEQYF.

The chain couples TRBV20-1 to TRBJ2-5; D is uncertain. Germline loops: CDR1 DFQATT, CDR2 SNEGSKA (reference sequence). Trimming cost V 3 bases and J 3 bases, with 11 bases left between them. The CDR3 sequence is 13 residues long. The CDR3 DNA is TGCAGTGCTAGTATAACAGCAGAAGAGACCCAGTACTTC. It is translated as CSASITAEETQYF.

V is TRBV11-3 and J is TRBJ2-7; 8 bases map to TRBD2. The CDR3 sequence is 15 residues long. V lost 3 bases to trimming and J lost 2 bases; unmatched junction nucleotides: 6. Germline loops: CDR1 SGHNT, CDR2 YENEEA. CDR3 nucleotide sequence: TGTGCCAGCAGCTTTGCCAGCGGGAGCCCCTACGAGCAGTACTTC. It translates to CASSFASGSPYEQYF.

This clone was detected a few times. The chain has TRBV18 and TRBJ2-6; 9 bases fit TRBD2. CDR1 KGHSH and CDR2 LQKENI come from the germline V gene. CDR3 length: 17 residues. V lost 3 bases, J lost 2 bases, and 5 bases stayed unmatched. The CDR3 protein is CASSPRGGSTGANVLTF. In nucleotides, the CDR3 is TGTGCCAGCTCACCGCGGGGGGGATCCACTGGGGCCAACGTCCTGACTTTC.

This chain joins TRBV15 and TRBJ2-7; D remains ambiguous. The length of the CDR3 is 14 residues. The V end lost 5 bases, the J end lost 0 bases, and 11 bases lay between the germline ends. CDR1 is LNHNV, CDR2 YYDKDF, per germline (reference sequence). The CDR3 spells CATSRQQRSYEQYF. As DNA, the CDR3 is TGTGCCACCAGCCGCCAACAGCGCTCCTACGAGCAGTACTTC.

This clone was counted between two and nine times. This CDR3 is CASSLEGTSGRFEQFF. In DNA form, the CDR3 reads TGTGCCAGCAGCTTAGAAGGAACTAGCGGGAGGTTTGAGCAGTTCTTC. The chain links TRBV7-2 to TRBJ2-1, with TRBD2 identical over 12 bases. The V gene end was trimmed by 1 base and the J gene end by 9 bases; junction bases not matched to a gene: 7. The CDR3 runs 16 residues. The V gene's germline CDR1 is SGHTA and CDR2 FQGNSA.

With respect to this clone: Compared with germline, one end of the junction differs, possibly owing to a read error. This rearrangement joins TRBV19 to TRBJ2-7; possibly TRBD2 for D (5 bases). Germline V CDR1 and CDR2: LNHDA, SQIVND (reference sequence). The CDR3 is made up of 13 amino acids. The CDR3 is CASSVRTGYQWDF. CDR3 bases: TGTGCCAGTAGTGTCCGGACTGGATATCAATGGGACTTC.

The V gene is TRBV4-1, the J gene TRBJ1-1; TRBD1 agrees at 7 bases. CDR3 length: 14 amino acids. In germline, CDR1 is MGHRA, CDR2 YSYEKL. Losses at the gene ends were 8 bases for V and 4 bases for J; bases not matched to a gene: 10. CDR3 amino acids: CASSPQGLVTEAFF. The CDR3 DNA reads TGCGCCAGCTCGCCACAGGGGCTTGTCACTGAAGCTTTCTTT.

This clone was detected only a few times. The V gene is TRBV11-3, the J gene TRBJ1-1, with D uncertain. The CDR3 length is 14 residues. Germline loops: CDR1 SGHNT, CDR2 YENEEA. The V and J ends lost 2 bases and 0 bases respectively, with 7 bases between them. The CDR3 DNA reads as TGTGCCAGCAGCTTACAACAGATGAACACTGAAGCTTTCTTT. It yields the protein CASSLQQMNTEAFF.

The V gene is TRBV15, the J gene TRBJ1-4; D is uncertain. CDR1 is LNHNV and CDR2 is YYDKDF in the germline V gene (reference sequence). V shed 2 bases and J shed 5 bases, with 3 bases lying between them. CDR3 length: 12 amino acids. CDR3 sequence reads: CATSRSNEKLFF. The CDR3 region has the DNA TGTGCCACCAGCAGATCAAATGAAAAACTGTTTTTT.

A single count supports this clone. V is TRBV2 and J is TRBJ1-1; D uncertain. The CDR3 has 13 amino acids. The germline V gene encodes CDR1 SNHLY and CDR2 FYNNEI. The germline V and J ends were trimmed by 6 bases and 1 base, with 9 bases remaining between them. The CDR3 coding sequence is TGTGCCAGCAGGGACGGGGAGAACACTGAAGCTTTCTTT. This codes for CASRDGENTEAFF.

The gene calls are TRBV18 and TRBJ1-3; D perhaps matches TRBD1 (6 bases). Germline loops: CDR1 KGHSH, CDR2 LQKENI. The CDR3 is 16 amino acids. The V and J ends lost 0 bases and 3 bases respectively, with 12 bases between them. CDR3 nucleotide sequence: TGTGCCAGCTCACCACCGGCAGGGGCGCATGGAAACACCATATATTTT. Translation gives CASSPPAGAHGNTIYF.

J is TRBJ2-5 and V is TRBV29-1, with D perhaps TRBD1 or TRBD2 (5 bases each). Germline CDR1 is SQVTM and CDR2 is ANQGSEA. The V end was cut by 6 bases, the J end by 4 bases, with 18 bases between. CDR3 length: 14 residues. CDR3 in DNA: TGCAGCGTCCCCGGGACCCCTTTGGGAGAGACCCAGTACTTC. Translating gives CSVPGTPLGETQYF.

This sequence joins TRBV13 and TRBJ2-7; D is perhaps TRBD1 (5 bases). V was clipped by 3 bases and J by 4 bases, with 10 bases between them. The CDR3 contains 13 residues. CDR1 PRHDT and CDR2 FYEKMQ come from the germline V gene (reference sequence). This CDR3 reads CASSFRAAYEQYF. In nucleotides, the CDR3 is TGTGCCAGCAGCTTCAGGGCCGCGTACGAGCAGTACTTC.

V and J are TRBV2 and TRBJ1-3; the match to TRBD1 covers 8 bases. Looked up from germline, CDR1 is SNHLY and CDR2 is FYNNEI. The CDR3 totals 18 residues. Trimming took 3 bases from V and 0 from J; bases not matched to a gene: 10. CDR3 DNA sequence: TGTGCCAGCAGTGATATACAGGGGGTTCCGAGCTCTGGAAACACCATATATTTT. As protein: CASSDIQGVPSSGNTIYF.

The chain combines TRBV2 with TRBJ2-2; 8 nucleotides line up with TRBD2. After removal of 6 bases from V and 6 bases from J, the junction contained 9 bases not matched to a gene. The CDR3 is 15 residues long. Looked up from germline, CDR1 is SNHLY and CDR2 is FYNNEI. The CDR3 nucleotides read TGTGCCAGCAGGGCCCGGGGGGGCCTTTCCGGGGAGCTGTTTTTT. Its protein is CASRARGGLSGELFF.

The chain uses TRBV7-8 and TRBJ2-7; 8 nucleotides agree with TRBD1. The CDR3 covers 13 residues. CDR1 and CDR2 from the germline V gene are SGHVS and FQNEAQ. V shed 6 bases and J 6 bases; nucleotides not matched to a gene: 7. The CDR3 bases are TGTGCCAGCAGTTACACAGGGGGTGGCGAGCAGTACTTC. Translated: CASSYTGGGEQYF.